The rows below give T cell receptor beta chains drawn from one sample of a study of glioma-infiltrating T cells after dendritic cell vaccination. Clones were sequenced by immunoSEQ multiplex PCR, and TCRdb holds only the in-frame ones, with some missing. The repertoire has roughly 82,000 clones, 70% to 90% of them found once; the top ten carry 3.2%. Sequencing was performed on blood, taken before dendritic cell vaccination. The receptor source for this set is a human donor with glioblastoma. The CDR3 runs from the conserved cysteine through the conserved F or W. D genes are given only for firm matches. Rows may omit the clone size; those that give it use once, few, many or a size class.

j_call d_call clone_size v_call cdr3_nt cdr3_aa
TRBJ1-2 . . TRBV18 TGTGCCAGCTCACCAACAGTTTCCGGGACACCAGGGAATGGGTATGGCTACACCTTC CASSPTVSGTPGNGYGYTF
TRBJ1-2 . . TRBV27 TGTGCCAGCAGTCCCCGACAGGCGATCTATGGCTACACCTTC CASSPRQAIYGYTF
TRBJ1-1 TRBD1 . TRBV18 TGTGCCAGCTCACCCCGGACAGGAATGAACACTGAAGCTTTCTTT CASSPRTGMNTEAFF
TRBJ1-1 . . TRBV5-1 TGCGCCAGCAGCTTGGTTCAGGGCCTGAGAACTGAAGCTTTCTTT CASSLVQGLRTEAFF
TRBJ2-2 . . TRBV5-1 TGCGCCAGCACGTCCAGGGTCACCGGGGAGCTGTTTTTT CASTSRVTGELFF
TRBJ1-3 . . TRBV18 TGTGCCAGCTCACCAACGCCATTACAGGTCGCGGACACCATATATTTT CASSPTPLQVADTIYF
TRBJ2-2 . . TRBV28 TGTGCCAGCAGACCTCCAGGGGATACTACCGGGGAGCTGTTTTTT CASRPPGDTTGELFF
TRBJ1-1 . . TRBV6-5 TGTGCCAGCAGTCTACAGGAATCTTTTGAAGCTTTCTTT CASSLQESFEAFF
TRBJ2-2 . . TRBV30 TGTGCCTGGAGTGTAGGTGCAGGGGACACCGGGGAGCTGTTTTTT CAWSVGAGDTGELFF
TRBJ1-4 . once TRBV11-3 TGTGCCAGCAGCGTAAGAGCAACTAATGAAAAACTGTTTTTT CASSVRATNEKLFF
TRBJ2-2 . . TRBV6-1 TGTGCCAGCAGTGAATTCAGGGTGGACACCGGGGAGCTGTTTTTT CASSEFRVDTGELFF
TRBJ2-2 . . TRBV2 TGTGCCAGCAGTATTGATAGGGGCACCGGGGAGCTGTTTTTT CASSIDRGTGELFF
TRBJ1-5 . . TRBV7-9 TGTGCCAGCAGCTTGAGCTCCAATCAGCCCCAGCATTTT CASSLSSNQPQHF
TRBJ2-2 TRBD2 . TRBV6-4 TGTGCCAGCAGTCCCGGGACTAGCGGGGGAACCGGGGAGCTGTTTTTT CASSPGTSGGTGELFF
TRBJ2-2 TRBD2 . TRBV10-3 TGTGCCATCAGGAAACTAGCGGGGGGCCGGGGCACCGGGGAGCTGTTTTTT CAIRKLAGGRGTGELFF
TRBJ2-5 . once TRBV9 TGTGCCAGCAGCGTAGACAGGGACGAGACCCAGTACTTC CASSVDRDETQYF
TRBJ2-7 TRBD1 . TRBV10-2 TGCGCCAGCAGTGTTGGACAGGGGGCCCGGACATCGGGCTCCTACGAGCAGTACTTC CASSVGQGARTSGSYEQYF
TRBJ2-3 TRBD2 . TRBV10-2 TGCGCCAGCAGTAGATACGGGACTAGCGGGGGGGCAGATACGCAGTATTTT CASSRYGTSGGADTQYF
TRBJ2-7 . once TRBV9 TGTGCCCGGGTCCTAGAGCGCGGCATAATCTACGAGCAGTACTTC CARVLERGIIYEQYF
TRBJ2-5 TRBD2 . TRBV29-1 TGCAGCGTTGTTTTGCTAGCGGGGGGCCAAGAGACCCAGTACTTC CSVVLLAGGQETQYF
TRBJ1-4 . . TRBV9 TGTGCCAGCAGCGAGACAGGCGCGGAAAAACTGTTTTTT CASSETGAEKLFF
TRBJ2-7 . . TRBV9 TGTGCCAGCAGCGTAGACCCAAAAAGCTTCGAGCAGTACTTC CASSVDPKSFEQYF
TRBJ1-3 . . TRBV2 TGTGCCAGCAGTGAAGACAGGAGTGGAAACACCATATATTTT CASSEDRSGNTIYF
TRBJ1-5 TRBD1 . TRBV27 TGTGCCAGCAGTCCCAGGGACAGGGTCGGCCCCCAGCATTTT CASSPRDRVGPQHF
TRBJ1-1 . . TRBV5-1 TGCGCCAGCAGCTTGAGTCAGTTGAACACTGAAGCTTTCTTT CASSLSQLNTEAFF
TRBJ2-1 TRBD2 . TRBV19 TGTGCCAGTAGTACCCGGACTAGCGGGAGGGACAATGAGCAGTTCTTC CASSTRTSGRDNEQFF
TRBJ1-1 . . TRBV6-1 TGTGCCAGCAGTGAAGGGGGGCTAGGCACTGAAGCTTTCTTT CASSEGGLGTEAFF
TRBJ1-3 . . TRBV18 TGTGCCAGCTCACCACCGTCCGGACTTACTGGAAACACCATATATTTT CASSPPSGLTGNTIYF
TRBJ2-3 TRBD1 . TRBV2 TGTGCCAGCAGTGGGACAGGGGATACGCAGTATTTT CASSGTGDTQYF
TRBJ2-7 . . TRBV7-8 TGTGCCAGCAGCGTCGGGGGAAAGTACGAGCAGTACTTC CASSVGGKYEQYF
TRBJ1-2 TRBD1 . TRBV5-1 TGCGCCAGCAGCAAGGACAGGGGCTATGGCTACACCTTC CASSKDRGYGYTF
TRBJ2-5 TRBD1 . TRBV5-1 TGCGCCAGCAGCTTTAAGACAGGGGAAGAGACCCAGTACTTC CASSFKTGEETQYF
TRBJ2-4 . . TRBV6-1 TGTGCCAGCAGTCAACAGCAATCAGCCAAAAACATTCAGTACTTC CASSQQQSAKNIQYF
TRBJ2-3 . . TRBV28 TGTGCCAGCAGTCCCACAGCAGATACGCAGTATTTT CASSPTADTQYF